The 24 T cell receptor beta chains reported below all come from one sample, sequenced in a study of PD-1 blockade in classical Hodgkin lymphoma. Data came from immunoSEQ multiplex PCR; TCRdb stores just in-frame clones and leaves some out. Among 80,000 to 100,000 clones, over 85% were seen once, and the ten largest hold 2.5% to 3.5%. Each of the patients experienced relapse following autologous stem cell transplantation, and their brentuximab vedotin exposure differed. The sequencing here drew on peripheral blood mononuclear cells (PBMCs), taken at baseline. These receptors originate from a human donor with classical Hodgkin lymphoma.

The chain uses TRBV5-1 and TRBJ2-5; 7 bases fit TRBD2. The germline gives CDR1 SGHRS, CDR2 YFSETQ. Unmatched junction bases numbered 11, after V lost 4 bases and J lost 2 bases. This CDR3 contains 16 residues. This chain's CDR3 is CASSINTGGSQETQYF. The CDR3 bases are TGCGCCAGCAGCATTAATACGGGAGGTTCTCAAGAGACCCAGTACTTC.

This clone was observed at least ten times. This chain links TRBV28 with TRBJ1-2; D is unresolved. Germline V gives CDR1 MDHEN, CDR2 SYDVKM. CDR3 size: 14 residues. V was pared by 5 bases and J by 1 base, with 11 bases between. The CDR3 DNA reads TGTGCCAGCAGTGCGTCGCCGATTAACTATGGCTACACCTTC. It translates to CASSASPINYGYTF.

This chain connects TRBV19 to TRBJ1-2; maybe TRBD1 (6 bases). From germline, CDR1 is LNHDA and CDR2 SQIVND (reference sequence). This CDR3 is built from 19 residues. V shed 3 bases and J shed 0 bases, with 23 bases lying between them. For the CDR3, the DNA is TGTGCCAGTAGTATTAGGGACAAGGACAGACCTTACCCTAACTATGGCTACACCTTC. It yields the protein CASSIRDKDRPYPNYGYTF.

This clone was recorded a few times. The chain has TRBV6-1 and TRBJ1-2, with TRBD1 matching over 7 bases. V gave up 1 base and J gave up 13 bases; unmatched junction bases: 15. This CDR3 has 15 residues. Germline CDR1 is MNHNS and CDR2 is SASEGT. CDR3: CASSEGQGGAGLGTF. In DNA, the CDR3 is TGTGCCAGCAGTGAAGGACAGGGCGGGGCTGGTTTGGGCACCTTC.

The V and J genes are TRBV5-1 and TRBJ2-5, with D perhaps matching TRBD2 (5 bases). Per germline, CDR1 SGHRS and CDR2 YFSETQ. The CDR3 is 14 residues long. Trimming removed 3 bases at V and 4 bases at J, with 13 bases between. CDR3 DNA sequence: TGCGCCAGCAGCTGGGCAGATGGAGGAGAGACCCAGTACTTC. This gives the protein CASSWADGGETQYF.

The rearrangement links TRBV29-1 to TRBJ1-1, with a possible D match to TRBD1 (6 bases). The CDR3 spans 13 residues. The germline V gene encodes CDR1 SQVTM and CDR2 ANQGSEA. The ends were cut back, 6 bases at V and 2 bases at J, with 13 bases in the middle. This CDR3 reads CSVSTGYNTEAFF. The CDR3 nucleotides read TGCAGCGTGTCAACAGGGTATAACACTGAAGCTTTCTTT.

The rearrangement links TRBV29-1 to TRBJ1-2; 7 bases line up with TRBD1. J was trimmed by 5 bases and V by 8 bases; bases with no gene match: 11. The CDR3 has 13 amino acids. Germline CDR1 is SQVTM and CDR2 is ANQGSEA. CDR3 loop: CSTQIQGRYGYTF. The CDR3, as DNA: TGCAGCACACAGATACAGGGGAGATATGGCTACACCTTC. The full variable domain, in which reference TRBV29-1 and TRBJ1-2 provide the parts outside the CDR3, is SAVISQKPSRDICQRGTSLTIQCQVDSQVTMMFWYRQQPGQSLTLIATANQGSEATYESGFVIDKFPISRPNLTFSTLTVSNMSPEDSSIYLCSTQIQGRYGYTFGSGTRLTVV.

CDR3 nucleotides: TGCGCCAGCAGCCGTCCCGGGACAGGGGGCGGGATTGAAGCTTTCTTT. Translation gives CASSRPGTGGGIEAFF. This rearrangement joins TRBV5-1 to TRBJ1-1; 12 bases agree with TRBD1. Germline loops: CDR1 SGHRS, CDR2 YFSETQ. V gave up 4 bases and J gave up 7 bases; unmatched junction bases: 11. CDR3 length equals 16 residues.

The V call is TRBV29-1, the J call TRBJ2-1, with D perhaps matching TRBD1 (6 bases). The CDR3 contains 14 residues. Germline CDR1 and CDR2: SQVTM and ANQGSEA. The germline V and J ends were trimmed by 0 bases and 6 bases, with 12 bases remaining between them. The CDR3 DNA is TGCAGCGTTGAAGAAGTGACAGGTCGCAATGAGCAGTTCTTC. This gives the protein CSVEEVTGRNEQFF.

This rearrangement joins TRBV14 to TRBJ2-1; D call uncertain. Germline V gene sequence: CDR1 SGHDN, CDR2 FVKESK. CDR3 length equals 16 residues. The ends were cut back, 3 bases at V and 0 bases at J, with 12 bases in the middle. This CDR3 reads CASSHRRSGSYNEQFF. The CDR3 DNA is TGTGCCAGCAGCCATAGGCGATCAGGCTCCTACAATGAGCAGTTCTTC.

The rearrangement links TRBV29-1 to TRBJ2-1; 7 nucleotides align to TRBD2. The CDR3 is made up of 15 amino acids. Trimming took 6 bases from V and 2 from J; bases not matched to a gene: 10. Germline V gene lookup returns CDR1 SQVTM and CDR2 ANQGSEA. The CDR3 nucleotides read TGCAGCGTAGGTAGCGGGTTGATTGCCTACAATGAGCAGTTCTTC. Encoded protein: CSVGSGLIAYNEQFF.

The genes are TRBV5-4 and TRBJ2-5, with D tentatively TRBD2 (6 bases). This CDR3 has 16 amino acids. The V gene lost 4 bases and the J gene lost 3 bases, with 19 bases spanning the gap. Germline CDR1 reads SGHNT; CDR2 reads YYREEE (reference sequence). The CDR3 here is CASSLLGGGGKETQYF. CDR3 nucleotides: TGTGCCAGCAGCCTGCTCGGAGGTGGCGGGAAAGAGACCCAGTACTTC.

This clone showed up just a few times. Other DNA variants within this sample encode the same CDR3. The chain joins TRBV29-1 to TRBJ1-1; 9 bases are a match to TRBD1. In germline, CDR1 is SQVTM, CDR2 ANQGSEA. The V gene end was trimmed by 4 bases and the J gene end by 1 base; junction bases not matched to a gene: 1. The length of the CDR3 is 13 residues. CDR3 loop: CSVGQGGNTEAFF. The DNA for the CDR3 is TGCAGCGTTGGACAGGGGGGGAACACTGAAGCTTTCTTT.

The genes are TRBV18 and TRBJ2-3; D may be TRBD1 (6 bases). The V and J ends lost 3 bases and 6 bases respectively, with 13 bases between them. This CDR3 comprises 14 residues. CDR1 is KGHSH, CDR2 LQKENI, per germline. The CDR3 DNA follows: TGTGCCAGCTCACCCCAGACAGGCTCGGATACGCAGTATTTT. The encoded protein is CASSPQTGSDTQYF.

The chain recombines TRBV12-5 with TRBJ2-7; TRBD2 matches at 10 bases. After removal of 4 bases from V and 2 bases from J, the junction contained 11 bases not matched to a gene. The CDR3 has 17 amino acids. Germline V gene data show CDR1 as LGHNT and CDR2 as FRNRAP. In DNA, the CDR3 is TGTGCTAGTGGTTACTCGAAACCGAGCGGGAGGGCCTACGAGCAGTACTTC. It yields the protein CASGYSKPSGRAYEQYF.

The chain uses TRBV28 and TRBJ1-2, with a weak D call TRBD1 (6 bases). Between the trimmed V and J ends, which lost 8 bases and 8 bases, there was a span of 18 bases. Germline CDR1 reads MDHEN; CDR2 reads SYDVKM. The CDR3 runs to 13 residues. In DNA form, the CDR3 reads TGTGCCAGCCGGGACACCGCGTTGAGCGGCTACACCTTC. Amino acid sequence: CASRDTALSGYTF.

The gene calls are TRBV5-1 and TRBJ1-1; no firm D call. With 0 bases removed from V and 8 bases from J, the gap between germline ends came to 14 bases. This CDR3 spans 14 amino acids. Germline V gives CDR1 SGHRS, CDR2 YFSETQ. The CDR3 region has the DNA TGCGCCAGCAGCTTGGCCGGGAGAGGCACCGAAGCTTTCTTT. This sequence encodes CASSLAGRGTEAFF.

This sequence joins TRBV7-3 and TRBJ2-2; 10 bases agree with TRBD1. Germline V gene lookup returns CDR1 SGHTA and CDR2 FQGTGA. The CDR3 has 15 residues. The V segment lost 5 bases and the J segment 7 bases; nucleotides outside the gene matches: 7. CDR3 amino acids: CASSPKTGGLGELFF. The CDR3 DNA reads TGTGCCAGCAGCCCTAAGACAGGGGGCCTCGGGGAGCTGTTTTTT.

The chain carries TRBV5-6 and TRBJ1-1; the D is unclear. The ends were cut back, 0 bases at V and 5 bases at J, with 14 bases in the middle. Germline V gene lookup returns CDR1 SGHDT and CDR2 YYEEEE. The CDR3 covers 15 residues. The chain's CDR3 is CASSLARGVGTEAFF. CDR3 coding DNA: TGTGCCAGCAGCTTGGCCCGTGGGGTAGGTACTGAAGCTTTCTTT.

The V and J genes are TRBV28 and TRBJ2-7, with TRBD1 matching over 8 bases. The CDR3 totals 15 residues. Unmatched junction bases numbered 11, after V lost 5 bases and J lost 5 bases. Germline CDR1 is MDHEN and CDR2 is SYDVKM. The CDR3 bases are TGTGCCAGCAGTCCGTCGTTGGCAGGGGGCCACGAGCAGTACTTC. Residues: CASSPSLAGGHEQYF.

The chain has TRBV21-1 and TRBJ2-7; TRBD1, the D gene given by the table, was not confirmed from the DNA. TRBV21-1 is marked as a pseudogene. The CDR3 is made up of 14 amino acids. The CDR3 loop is CASSRAYRPYEQYF. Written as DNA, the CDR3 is TGTGCCAGCAGCAGGGCGTACAGGCCCTACGAGCAGTACTTC.

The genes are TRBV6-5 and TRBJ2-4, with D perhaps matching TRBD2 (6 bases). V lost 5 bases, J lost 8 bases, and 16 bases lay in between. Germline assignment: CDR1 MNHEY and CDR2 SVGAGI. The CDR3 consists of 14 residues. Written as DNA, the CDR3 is TGTGCCAGCAGTCGGAGGACTAAGGGAGACATTCAGTACTTC. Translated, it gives CASSRRTKGDIQYF.

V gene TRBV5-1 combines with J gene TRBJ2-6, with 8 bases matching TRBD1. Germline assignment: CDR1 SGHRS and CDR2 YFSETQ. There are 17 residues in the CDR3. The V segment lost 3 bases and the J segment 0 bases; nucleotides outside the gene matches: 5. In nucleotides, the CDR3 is TGCGCCAGCAGCTCGGGACAGGTGTACTCTGGGGCCAACGTCCTGACTTTC. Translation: CASSSGQVYSGANVLTF.

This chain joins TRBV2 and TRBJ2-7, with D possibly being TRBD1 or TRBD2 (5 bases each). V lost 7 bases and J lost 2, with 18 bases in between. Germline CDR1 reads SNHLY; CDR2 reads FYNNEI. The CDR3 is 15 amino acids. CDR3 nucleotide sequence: TGTGCCAGCACGTCGGGGCAGCGCTCTCCCTACGAGCAGTACTTC. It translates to CASTSGQRSPYEQYF.